Listed here is a single TCR beta chain. Its antigen remains unknown. This entry is derived from a study of T-cell memory formation after mild COVID-19. At the level of the study: Across donors, TCR clusters were largely donor specific. Study findings and constraints: Clones shrinking from day 15 to 85 showed even CD4/CD8 mixes; later expanders tilted CD4+. Cross-reactive memory appears to have joined, as suggested by some responding clones showing up in pre-infection memory.

This CDR3 region has 15 residues. Trimming left V 1 base short and J 5 bases short, with 14 bases between. From germline, CDR1 is SGHVS and CDR2 FQNEAQ. Barcoded TCR alpha and TCR beta cDNA libraries with UMIs came from 5'RACE using constant-segment primers. MiXCR, run by TCRdb on the 5' RACE reads, gives a single entry per CDR3 protein. Seen here are about 290,000 distinct CDR3 sequences, about a sixth observed once, and the top ten hold around 23%. V gene TRBV7-8 combines with J gene TRBJ2-5; D might be TRBD2 (5 bases). Sequencing input: PBMCs or a T cell subset sorted from them (not recorded which). This TCR came from a man aged 18 to 29 who had mild COVID-19 (a few samples of this study predate the infection). Cell type and time point are not known. The CDR3 region has the DNA TGTGCCAGCAGCTTAGATATTTTGGGCGGGGAGACCCAGTACTTC. It specifies CASSLDILGGETQYF. The whole variable domain, remainder taken from reference TRBV7-8 and TRBJ2-5, is GAGVSQSPRYKVAKRGQDVALRCDPISGHVSLFWYQQALGQGPEFLTYFQNEAQLDKSGLPSDRFFAERPEGSVSTLKIQRTQQEDSAVYLCASSLDILGGETQYFGPGTRLLVL.